Listed below are T cell receptor beta chains from one sample, sequenced in a study of patients and donors after allogeneic stem cell transplantation. TCRdb re-called the RT-PCR reads through MiXCR, storing one row per CDR3 protein. The sample includes about 160,000 distinct CDR3 sequences, roughly 24% of them seen just once. Specimen: blood, either unsorted or a sorted T cell fraction (not recorded which). The receptors here all came from a human donor who was either an allogeneic HSCT recipient or a stem cell or donor lymphocyte infusion donor (not recorded which). It is not recorded whose cells these are; they may come from a transplant donor. Both conserved end residues are trimmed from each CDR3. Fields, in order: CDR3 protein, V gene, D gene, J gene. A D gene is named only where the DNA matches it firmly.

CDR3 protein: ASSLGRGYNSPLH
V gene: TRBV5-1
D gene: -
J gene: TRBJ1-6

CDR3 protein: SAPGQGDTEAF
V gene: TRBV20-1
D gene: TRBD1
J gene: TRBJ1-1

CDR3 protein: ASSYGTDTQY
V gene: TRBV28
D gene: -
J gene: TRBJ2-3

CDR3 protein: ASLGQDYNEQF
V gene: TRBV4-1
D gene: -
J gene: TRBJ2-1

CDR3 protein: ASSGTGQKDTEAF
V gene: TRBV9
D gene: TRBD1
J gene: TRBJ1-1

CDR3 protein: SAKPGQGYGYT
V gene: TRBV20-1
D gene: TRBD1
J gene: TRBJ1-2

CDR3 protein: ASSTLPGQSNPETQY
V gene: TRBV19
D gene: -
J gene: TRBJ2-5

CDR3 protein: ASSAGSYEQY
V gene: TRBV13
D gene: -
J gene: TRBJ2-7

CDR3 protein: ASSELGFEDNEQF
V gene: TRBV2
D gene: -
J gene: TRBJ2-1

CDR3 protein: ASSLVLAGFYNEQF
V gene: TRBV5-1
D gene: TRBD2
J gene: TRBJ2-1

CDR3 protein: ASSLIGQGPGTEAF
V gene: TRBV5-1
D gene: TRBD1
J gene: TRBJ1-1

CDR3 protein: ASRLRDLSNQPQH
V gene: TRBV6-2/TRBV6-3
D gene: -
J gene: TRBJ1-5

CDR3 protein: ASSLGLAGAFNEQY
V gene: TRBV13
D gene: TRBD2
J gene: TRBJ2-7

CDR3 protein: ASSPGQSNYGYT
V gene: TRBV5-6
D gene: TRBD1
J gene: TRBJ1-2

CDR3 protein: ASSLEGARGYT
V gene: TRBV7-2
D gene: TRBD1
J gene: TRBJ1-2

CDR3 protein: ASSLDIWGGAEGNTIY
V gene: TRBV7-2
D gene: -
J gene: TRBJ1-3

CDR3 protein: ASSDRDRTSTDTQY
V gene: TRBV5-1
D gene: TRBD1
J gene: TRBJ2-3

CDR3 protein: ASSQAKATPSTDTQY
V gene: TRBV14
D gene: -
J gene: TRBJ2-3